One TCR beta chain is described in this entry. Its antigen remains unidentified. Germline V gene lookup returns CDR1 SGHVS and CDR2 FQNEAQ. The CDR3 has 13 amino acids. Nested PCRs of around 15 and 10 cycles, two in total, were run on TCRalpha and TCRbeta cDNA. TCRdb reanalyzed the 5' RACE reads, giving one entry per CDR3 protein sequence and no DNA. The table for this sample gives more than 120,000 distinct CDR3 sequences. The authors drew 2.5 to 3 ml of blood from each donor. The data were obtained in a study of monozygotic twins with inflammatory bowel disease. Points from the study as a whole: Researchers report that IBD patients shared fewer clonotypes with others than healthy twins, especially amid disease activity. Possibly reflecting limited power, no difference in repertoire similarity was found between concordant and discordant twins.

The sequenced sample was blood. The origin of this receptor is a human donor with ulcerative colitis or Crohn's disease, or a healthy co-twin of an affected twin (not recorded which). The chain has TRBV7-8 and TRBJ2-5; the TCRdb D gene call, TRBD2, has no DNA to confirm it. The CDR3 loop is CASSWTRQETQYF.